This paragraph reports one TCR beta chain. Negative magnetic isolation gave CD8+ and CD4+ cells; FACS enriched CD8+ TEMRA. Random hexamers primed reverse transcription of 0.5 to 1 ug RNA. TCRdb ran MiXCR on the immunoSEQ multiplex PCR reads and lists one entry per CDR3 protein. Of fewer than 85,000 distinct CDR3 sequences listed, roughly 95% are singletons. The data are from a study of CD8 T cells in Susac syndrome. Trimming removed 6 bases at V and 1 base at J, with 16 bases between. CDR1 is DFQATT, CDR2 SNEGSKA, per germline (reference sequence). CDR3 size: 15 residues. J is TRBJ1-5 and V is TRBV20-1; maybe TRBD1 (6 bases). The sequence derives from a human donor with multiple sclerosis. Sequences were obtained from CD8+ T cells from PBMCs. CDR3 region: CSASGGAGSNQPQHF. The CDR3 DNA sequence: TGCAGTGCCAGCGGGGGGGCTGGGAGCAATCAGCCCCAGCATTTT.